The clone carrying this T cell receptor beta chain showed up many times. Its specificity is not known. The unsorted libraries had their origin in 2 million PBMCs stored at -80 C. This sample was taken from a study of neurological immune-mediated disorders. By 5'RACE with 10-nucleotide random UMIs, the cDNA was made. TCRdb reprocessed the 5' RACE reads via MiXCR and lists one record per CDR3 protein. The sample holds approximately 36,000 distinct CDR3 sequences, 11% to 15% seen once. Overall study findings and caveats: No CDR3 amino acid sequences recurred among expanded clones across subjects, suggesting private repertoires in all groups.

Trimming took off 5 bases at V and 4 bases at J, with 11 bases between the two ends. The CDR3 loop spans 13 amino acids. Specimen: PBMCs. This sequence originates from a woman in her 50s with HTLV-1-associated myelopathy (HAM/TSP). The rearrangement links TRBV12-3 or TRBV12-4 to TRBJ1-1; tentatively, D is TRBD1 (5 bases). The CDR3 DNA follows: TGTGCCAGCAGTATCGGGACTTTCACTGAAGCTTTCTTT. Encoded protein: CASSIGTFTEAFF.